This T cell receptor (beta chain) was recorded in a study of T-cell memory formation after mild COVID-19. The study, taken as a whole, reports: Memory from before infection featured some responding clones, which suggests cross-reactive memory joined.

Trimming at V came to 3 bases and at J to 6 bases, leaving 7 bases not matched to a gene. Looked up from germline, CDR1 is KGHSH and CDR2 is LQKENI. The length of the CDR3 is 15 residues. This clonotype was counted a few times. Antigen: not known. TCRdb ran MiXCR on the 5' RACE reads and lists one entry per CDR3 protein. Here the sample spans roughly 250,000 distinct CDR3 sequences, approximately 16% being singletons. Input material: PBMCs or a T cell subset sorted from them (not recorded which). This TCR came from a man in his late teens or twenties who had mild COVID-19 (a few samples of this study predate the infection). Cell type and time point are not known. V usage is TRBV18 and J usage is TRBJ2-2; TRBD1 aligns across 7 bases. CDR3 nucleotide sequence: TGTGCCAGCTCACCCGAGACAGGGATCGCCGGGGAGCTGTTTTTT. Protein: CASSPETGIAGELFF.